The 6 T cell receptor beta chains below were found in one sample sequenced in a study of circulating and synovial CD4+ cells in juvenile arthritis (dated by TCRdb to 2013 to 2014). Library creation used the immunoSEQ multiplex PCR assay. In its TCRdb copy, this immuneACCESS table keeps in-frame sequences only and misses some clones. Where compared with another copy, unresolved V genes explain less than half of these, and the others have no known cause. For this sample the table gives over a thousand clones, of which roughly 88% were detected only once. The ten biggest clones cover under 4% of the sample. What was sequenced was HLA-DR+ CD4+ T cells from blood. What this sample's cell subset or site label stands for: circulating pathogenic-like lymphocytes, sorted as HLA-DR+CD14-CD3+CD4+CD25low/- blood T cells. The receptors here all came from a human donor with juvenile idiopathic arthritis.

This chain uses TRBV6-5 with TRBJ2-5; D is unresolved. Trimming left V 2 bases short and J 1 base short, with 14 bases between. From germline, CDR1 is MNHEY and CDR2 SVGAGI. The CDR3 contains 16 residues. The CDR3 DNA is TGTGCCAGCAGTTACGGGCAGGCCCACCTCCAAGAGACCCAGTACTTC. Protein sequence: CASSYGQAHLQETQYF.

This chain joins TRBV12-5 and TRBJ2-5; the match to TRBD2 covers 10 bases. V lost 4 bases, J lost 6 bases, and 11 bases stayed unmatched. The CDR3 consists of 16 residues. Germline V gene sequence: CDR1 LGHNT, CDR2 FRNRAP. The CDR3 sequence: CASGSLLLAGVKTQYF. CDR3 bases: TGTGCTAGTGGTTCCCTGTTGCTAGCGGGGGTGAAGACCCAGTACTTC.

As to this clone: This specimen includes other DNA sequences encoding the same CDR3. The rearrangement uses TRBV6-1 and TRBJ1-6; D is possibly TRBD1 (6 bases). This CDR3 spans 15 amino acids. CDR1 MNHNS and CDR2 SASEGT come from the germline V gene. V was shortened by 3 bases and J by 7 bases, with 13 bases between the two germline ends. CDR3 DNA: TGTGCCAGCAGTGATAGGACAGTTTACAATTCACCCCTCCACTTT. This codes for CASSDRTVYNSPLHF.

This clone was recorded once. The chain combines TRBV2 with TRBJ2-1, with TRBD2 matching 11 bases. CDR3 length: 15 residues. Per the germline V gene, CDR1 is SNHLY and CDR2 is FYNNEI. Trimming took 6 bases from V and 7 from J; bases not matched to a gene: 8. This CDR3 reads CASSATSGSWNEQFF. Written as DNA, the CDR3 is TGTGCCAGCAGCGCTACTAGCGGGAGTTGGAATGAGCAGTTCTTC.

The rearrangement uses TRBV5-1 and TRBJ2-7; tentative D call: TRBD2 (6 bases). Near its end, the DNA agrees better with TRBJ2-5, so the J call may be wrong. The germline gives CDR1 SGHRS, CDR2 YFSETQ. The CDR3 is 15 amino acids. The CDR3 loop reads CASSLGGSPQETQYF. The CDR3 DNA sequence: TGCGCCAGCAGCTTAGGAGGGTCGCCGCAAGAGACCCAGTACTTC.

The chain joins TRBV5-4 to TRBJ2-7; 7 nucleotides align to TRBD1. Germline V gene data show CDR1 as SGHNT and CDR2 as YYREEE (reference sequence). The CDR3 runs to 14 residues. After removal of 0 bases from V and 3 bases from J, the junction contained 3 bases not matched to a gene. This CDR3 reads CASSLEGASYEQYF. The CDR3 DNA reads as TGTGCCAGCAGCTTGGAGGGGGCGAGCTACGAGCAGTACTTC.